What follows are 25 T cell receptor beta chains derived from one specimen sequenced in a study of blood T cell repertoires in COVID-19. The table came from immunoSEQ multiplex PCR; TCRdb's copy has only in-frame clones and leaves some out. The table lists about 120,000 clones, 85% of them singletons. Material for sequencing was peripheral blood. The receptors here all came from a man aged 80 or over with acute or convalescent COVID-19.

This clone is a singleton in its sample. The chain employs TRBV14 and TRBJ2-2; 12 bases are a match to TRBD2. Germline lookup yields CDR1 SGHDN and CDR2 FVKESK. V gave up 6 bases and J gave up 0 bases; unmatched junction bases: 8. This CDR3 contains 18 residues. The CDR3 nucleotides are TGTGCCAGCAGACTCGGACTAGCGGGATCCGCGAACACCGGGGAGCTGTTTTTT. Residues: CASRLGLAGSANTGELFF.

The chain carries TRBV11-2 and TRBJ1-1, with 7 positions matching TRBD1. Trimming cost V 7 bases and J 0 bases; bases outside gene matches: 11. The germline V gene has CDR1 SGHAT and CDR2 FQNNGV. This CDR3 region has 16 residues. CDR3: CASTLGGGQVNTEAFF. The CDR3 bases are TGTGCCAGCACCTTGGGGGGTGGACAGGTGAACACTGAAGCTTTCTTT.

The chain uses TRBV28 and TRBJ1-2, with D possibly being TRBD1 (5 bases). The CDR3 extends over 17 amino acids. Germline V lookup: CDR1 MDHEN, CDR2 SYDVKM. V lost 1 base, J lost 4 bases, and 19 bases lay in between. The CDR3 DNA is TGTGCCAGCAGTTTATTACCAGGCGGGGGGGTGAGCTATGGCTACACCTTC. It encodes CASSLLPGGGVSYGYTF.

V usage is TRBV27 and J usage is TRBJ2-7; D unresolved. The CDR3 has 13 amino acids. Germline V gene lookup returns CDR1 MNHEY and CDR2 SMNVEV (reference sequence). Trimming removed 0 bases from V and 2 bases from J, with 5 bases in between. The CDR3 reads CASSLSAAYEQYF. Written as DNA, the CDR3 is TGTGCCAGCAGTTTATCGGCGGCCTACGAGCAGTACTTC.

The chain combines TRBV5-5 with TRBJ2-2; weak D call: TRBD2 (5 bases). Germline V gene data show CDR1 as SGHKS and CDR2 as YYEKEE (reference sequence). With 0 bases removed from V and 9 bases from J, the gap between germline ends came to 18 bases. The CDR3 is 16 amino acids. This CDR3 reads CASSLVDSRGSRELFF. CDR3 DNA sequence: TGTGCCAGCAGCTTGGTTGACTCCCGAGGGAGCCGGGAGCTGTTTTTT.

The CDR3: CASSKSPTGGVGANVLTF. CDR3 sequence (DNA): TGTGCCAGCAGCAAATCCCCGACAGGGGGCGTTGGGGCCAACGTCCTGACTTTC. The chain joins TRBV21-1 to TRBJ2-6; the table's D gene call, TRBD1, was not cross checked with the DNA. TRBV21-1 is shown as a pseudogene. The CDR3 spans 18 residues.

This clone showed up just a few times. This sequence joins TRBV6-1 and TRBJ2-3, with TRBD1 matching over 7 bases. This CDR3 is built from 15 residues. Germline CDR1 reads MNHNS; CDR2 reads SASEGT. V trimming: 1 base; J trimming: 2 bases; junction bases outside the gene matches: 3. The CDR3 reads CASSEGQGHTDTQYF. In DNA form, the CDR3 reads TGTGCCAGCAGTGAAGGACAGGGCCACACAGATACGCAGTATTTT.

This chain uses TRBV7-9 with TRBJ1-3; D gene ambiguous. The CDR3 loop spans 15 amino acids. Trimming shortened V by 0 bases and J by 7 bases, and 13 bases separated the two germline ends. Looked up from germline, CDR1 is SEHNR and CDR2 is FQNEAQ (reference sequence). The CDR3 DNA sequence: TGTGCCAGCAGCTTAGCTCAACCGACAAGGAACACCATATATTTT. This gives the protein CASSLAQPTRNTIYF.

The rearrangement joins TRBV10-3 to TRBJ1-5, with D perhaps TRBD1 (6 bases). The V gene lost 10 bases and the J gene lost 0 bases, with 19 bases spanning the gap. Germline V gives CDR1 ENHRY, CDR2 SYGVKD. The CDR3 length is 16 residues. CDR3 in amino acids: CATGPQGQYSNQPQHF. CDR3 nucleotide sequence: TGTGCCACCGGCCCTCAGGGACAATATAGCAATCAGCCCCAGCATTTT.

This chain uses TRBV28 with TRBJ2-1, with D possibly TRBD2 on 6 matching bases. The V and J ends lost 7 bases and 2 bases respectively, with 15 bases between them. In germline, CDR1 is MDHEN, CDR2 SYDVKM. CDR3 length: 15 amino acids. Here the CDR3 reads CASKGPGSTYNEQFF. The CDR3 DNA reads TGTGCCAGCAAGGGGCCCGGGAGCACCTACAATGAGCAGTTCTTC.

V and J are TRBV6-4 and TRBJ2-2, with TRBD1 as a possible D gene (6 bases). The CDR3 runs 14 residues. CDR1 and CDR2 from the germline V gene are MRHNA and SNTAGT. The germline V and J ends were trimmed by 7 bases and 4 bases, with 13 bases remaining between them. CDR3 bases: TGTGCCAGCACTTGGACAGCTGGCACCGGGGAGCTGTTTTTT. Residues: CASTWTAGTGELFF.

The chain recombines TRBV12-5 with TRBJ1-2; D possibly corresponds to TRBD1 (6 bases). Germline values: CDR1 LGHNT, CDR2 FRNRAP. CDR3 size: 14 residues. Trimming cost V 6 bases and J 6 bases, with 17 bases left between them. CDR3 bases: TGTGCTAGTGGGTACCCGACGGGGGGCGATGGCTACACCTTC. Amino acids: CASGYPTGGDGYTF.

The chain combines TRBV6-4 with TRBJ1-5, with 10 bases lining up with TRBD1. The CDR3 is 15 amino acids. V shed 6 bases and J 3 bases; nucleotides not matched to a gene: 5. Germline lookup yields CDR1 MRHNA and CDR2 SNTAGT. The CDR3, as DNA: TGTGCCAGCAGCCCCGGGACAGGGGTCAATCAGCCCCAGCATTTT. Its translation: CASSPGTGVNQPQHF.

The chain carries TRBV6-2 or TRBV6-3 and TRBJ2-7; 8 nucleotides agree with TRBD2. With 5 bases clipped from V and 4 bases from J, the junction kept 10 bases outside the gene matches. Germline assignment: CDR1 MNHEY and CDR2 SVGEGT. The CDR3 loop spans 15 amino acids. CDR3 sequence (DNA): TGTGCCAGCAGTCCCCGGGGCGGGAGGATATACGAGCAGTACTTC. Amino acids: CASSPRGGRIYEQYF.

This rearrangement joins TRBV4-2 to TRBJ2-7; perhaps TRBD2 as D (6 bases). The CDR3 extends over 13 amino acids. V gave up 0 bases and J gave up 6 bases, with 9 bases separating them. Germline CDR1 and CDR2: LGHNA and YNFKEQ. This CDR3 is CASSQDSGFEQYF. In nucleotides, the CDR3 is TGTGCCAGCAGCCAAGATAGCGGATTCGAGCAGTACTTC.

The chain has TRBV5-1 and TRBJ1-1; the D is unclear. The V gene's germline CDR1 is SGHRS and CDR2 YFSETQ. The CDR3 sequence is 14 residues long. V was clipped by 4 bases and J by 0 bases, with 10 bases between them. CDR3 DNA sequence: TGCGCCAGCAGCCCCTCGACTATGAACACTGAAGCTTTCTTT. Protein sequence: CASSPSTMNTEAFF.

J is TRBJ1-4 and V is TRBV27; D not resolved. Germline CDR1 reads MNHEY; CDR2 reads SMNVEV (reference sequence). V was cut by 5 bases and J by 6 bases, with 19 bases left in between. There are 16 residues in the CDR3. CDR3 DNA: TGTGCCAGCAGTCGAACGGTCCGTCCCGAGCATGAAAAACTGTTTTTT. Its protein product is CASSRTVRPEHEKLFF.

The gene calls are TRBV4-3 and TRBJ2-5, with 12 bases lining up with TRBD1. CDR3 length: 16 amino acids. The V gene end was trimmed by 3 bases and the J gene end by 4 bases; junction bases not matched to a gene: 6. Germline V gene sequence: CDR1 LGHNA, CDR2 YSLEER. The CDR3 DNA reads TGCGCCAGCAGCCAGGGACAGGGGGCTAAGGGAGAGACCCAGTACTTC. This codes for CASSQGQGAKGETQYF.

J is TRBJ2-7 and V is TRBV28; 11 bases line up with TRBD1. V dropped 2 bases and J dropped 7; count of bases not matched to a gene: 4. CDR3 length equals 14 residues. Germline CDR1 and CDR2: MDHEN and SYDVKM. The CDR3 nucleotides read TGTGCCAGCAGTTTAGGACAGGGGGCCCGGGAGCAGTACTTC. It codes for CASSLGQGAREQYF.

The V call is TRBV14, the J call TRBJ2-3; weak D call: TRBD2 (6 bases). The germline gives CDR1 SGHDN, CDR2 FVKESK. The CDR3 loop spans 18 amino acids. V lost 4 bases and J lost 3, with 23 bases in between. The CDR3 DNA reads as TGTGCCAGCAGCCCGTTAGCGGAAGGGCCTGGATCAACAGATACGCAGTATTTT. Translating gives CASSPLAEGPGSTDTQYF.

The genes are TRBV11-2 and TRBJ2-3; D might be TRBD2 (7 bases). There are 15 residues in the CDR3. V was shortened by 5 bases and J by 2 bases, with 14 bases between the two germline ends. Germline assignment: CDR1 SGHAT and CDR2 FQNNGV. The CDR3 spells CASSVRGGYTDTQYF. DNA of the CDR3: TGTGCCAGCAGCGTAAGGGGGGGGTACACAGATACGCAGTATTTT.

The CDR3 reads CASSRAGPMPETF. CDR3 bases: TGTGCCAGCAGTAGGGCGGGACCGATGCCCGAGACCTTC. The chain uses TRBV27 and TRBJ1-2; possibly TRBD1 for D (5 bases). Looked up from germline, CDR1 is MNHEY and CDR2 is SMNVEV (reference sequence). CDR3 size: 13 residues. The V gene lost 5 bases and the J gene lost 14 bases, with 21 bases spanning the gap.

V is TRBV9 and J is TRBJ2-2; 7 nucleotides match TRBD2. The CDR3 covers 14 residues. The germline gives CDR1 SGDLS, CDR2 YYNGEE. V shed 6 bases, J shed 4 bases, and the junction held 6 bases outside the gene matches. The CDR3 reads CASNPRGVTGELFF. Here the CDR3 DNA reads TGTGCCAGCAACCCACGGGGGGTCACCGGGGAGCTGTTTTTT.

This clone was observed a single time. The rearrangement links TRBV6-5 to TRBJ1-2; a weak D match, TRBD1 (6 bases). The V end lost 2 bases, the J end lost 8 bases, and 15 bases lay between the germline ends. CDR3 length: 14 amino acids. Germline loops: CDR1 MNHEY, CDR2 SVGAGI. The CDR3 sequence: CASSYLGHRDGYTF. CDR3 DNA: TGTGCCAGCAGTTACCTTGGCCACAGGGACGGCTACACCTTC.

This chain uses TRBV6-6 with TRBJ1-2; 9 bases match TRBD1. The CDR3 extends over 14 amino acids. CDR1 and CDR2 (germline): MNHNY, SVGAGI (reference sequence). After removal of 4 bases from V and 8 bases from J, the junction contained 8 bases not matched to a gene. The CDR3 protein is CASSWDRAKGGYTF. CDR3 nucleotide sequence: TGTGCCAGCAGTTGGGACAGGGCAAAAGGGGGCTACACCTTC.